One and the same sample provided the 7 T cell receptor beta chains below, sequenced in a study of Graves' ophthalmopathy and Graves' hyperthyroidism. Researchers took RNA transcripts and amplified TCR beta CDR3 regions from them. Scientists carried out first-round RT-PCR using HTBI primers and then a second-round multiplex PCR. In TCRdb, the multiplex PCR reads were re-called with MiXCR into one record per CDR3 protein. This table has some 210,000 distinct CDR3 sequences, under 30% appearing once. The source material was peripheral blood. The receptors shown here come from a man in his forties or fifties with Graves' ophthalmopathy.

V gene TRBV5-1 combines with J gene TRBJ1-2; possibly TRBD1 for D (6 bases). Trimming cost V 7 bases and J 5 bases, with 15 bases left between them. Looked up from germline, CDR1 is SGHRS and CDR2 is YFSETQ. The CDR3 contains 13 residues. The CDR3 spells CASSTGRSYGYTF. The CDR3 DNA reads TGCGCCAGCTCAACAGGGCGCTCGTATGGCTACACCTTC.

The rearrangement uses TRBV6-5 and TRBJ2-2, with D unclear. CDR3 length equals 12 residues. The V gene's germline CDR1 is MNHEY and CDR2 SVGAGI. V was cut by 4 bases and J by 6 bases, with 6 bases left in between. CDR3 sequence: CASSSLAGELFF. CDR3 DNA sequence: TGTGCCAGCAGTTCCCTGGCCGGGGAGCTGTTTTTT.

The V call is TRBV28, the J call TRBJ2-7; D may be TRBD1 or TRBD2 (5 bases each). Germline CDR1 is MDHEN and CDR2 is SYDVKM. The V and J ends lost 6 bases and 5 bases respectively, with 14 bases between them. The CDR3 is 13 amino acids. The CDR3 sequence: CASSSTQGHEQYF. CDR3 bases: TGTGCCAGCAGCTCGACCCAGGGACACGAGCAGTACTTC.

This clonotype appeared many times. The V call is TRBV6-5, the J call TRBJ2-7, with 7 bases aligning to TRBD2. V dropped 2 bases and J dropped 5; count of bases not matched to a gene: 3. This CDR3 has 13 amino acids. Germline CDR1 is MNHEY and CDR2 is SVGAGI. The chain's CDR3 is CASSYVAGDEQYF. The CDR3 DNA reads TGTGCCAGCAGTTACGTGGCGGGAGACGAGCAGTACTTC.

This clonotype has ten or more counts. The chain recombines TRBV10-3 with TRBJ2-2; TRBD1 matches 7 bases. This CDR3 is built from 15 residues. V lost 3 bases to trimming and J lost 7 bases; unmatched junction nucleotides: 8. Germline assignment: CDR1 ENHRY and CDR2 SYGVKD. As DNA, the CDR3 is TGTGCCATCAGTGACCCGACAGGGTTGCACGGGGAGCTGTTTTTT. Translation: CAISDPTGLHGELFF.

This clonotype came up many times. This chain joins TRBV5-1 and TRBJ1-5, with unresolved D. This CDR3 is built from 15 residues. CDR1 is SGHRS and CDR2 is YFSETQ in the germline V gene. The germline V and J ends were trimmed by 4 bases and 0 bases, with 11 bases remaining between them. CDR3 loop: CASSPGVISNQPQHF. In DNA, the CDR3 is TGCGCCAGCAGCCCGGGCGTCATTAGCAATCAGCCCCAGCATTTT.

This clonotype was counted many times. The rearrangement joins TRBV6-2 or TRBV6-3 to TRBJ2-7; 8 nucleotides line up with TRBD1. CDR1 and CDR2 (germline): MNHEY, SVGEGT. This CDR3 has 15 residues. Trimming took 9 bases from V and 3 from J; bases not matched to a gene: 13. The CDR3 spells CASVTRDRLLYEQYF. The DNA of the CDR3 is TGTGCCAGTGTCACCCGGGACAGGCTACTCTACGAGCAGTACTTC.